Each of the 17 T cell receptor beta chains below was sequenced from the same sample in a study of T cell responses to AZD1222 COVID-19 vaccine. TCRdb's copy holds only in-frame clones and misses some; the assay was immunoSEQ multiplex PCR. The sample yields approximately 80,000 clones, around 90% seen once. Material: peripheral blood, obtained on day 0 of AZD1222 vaccination. These receptor sequences come from an adult in good health.

This clone has just one count. The gene calls are TRBV12-3 or TRBV12-4 and TRBJ1-2; TRBD1 might be the D (5 bases). V was shortened by 3 bases and J by 2 bases, with 7 bases between the two germline ends. CDR3 length equals 13 residues. CDR3 loop: CASSLTENYGYTF. CDR3 coding DNA: TGTGCCAGCAGTTTGACAGAAAACTATGGCTACACCTTC.

This chain joins TRBV9 and TRBJ1-1; D is perhaps TRBD1 (5 bases). Per germline, CDR1 SGDLS and CDR2 YYNGEE. The CDR3 runs 15 residues. Trimming stripped 0 bases from V and 6 bases from J, with 15 bases between. CDR3 amino acids: CASSVVRLRGAEAFF. As DNA, the CDR3 is TGTGCCAGCAGCGTAGTTCGACTGAGGGGCGCTGAAGCTTTCTTT. Based on the CDR3 plus reference TRBV9 and TRBJ1-1, the full variable domain is DSGVTQTPKHLITATGQRVTLRCSPRSGDLSVYWYQQSLDQGLQFLIQYYNGEERAKGNILERFSAQQFPDLHSELNLSSLELGDSALYFCASSVVRLRGAEAFFGQGTRLTVV.

CDR3 coding DNA: TGCGCCAGCAGTGAGTCGGAAGGGAGGGACGTCTATTTCTCTGGGGCCAACGTCCTGACTTTC. The encoded protein is CASSESEGRDVYFSGANVLTF. The genes are TRBV10-2 and TRBJ2-6; 7 bases line up with TRBD2. Germline lookup yields CDR1 WSHSY and CDR2 SAAADI. There are 21 residues in the CDR3. The V gene end was trimmed by 0 bases and the J gene end by 0 bases; junction bases not matched to a gene: 14.

V gene TRBV7-3 combines with J gene TRBJ2-7, with D unresolved. V was clipped by 6 bases and J by 5 bases, with 20 bases between them. The CDR3 is 15 residues long. Germline V CDR1 and CDR2: SGHTA, FQGTGA. CDR3 in DNA: TGTGCCAGCAGTTATCAAGAAGTAAACCATAACGAGCAGTACTTC. This codes for CASSYQEVNHNEQYF.

This clone appeared a single time. This chain joins TRBV9 and TRBJ1-5, with unresolved D. The V end lost 5 bases, the J end lost 0 bases, and 9 bases lay between the germline ends. Germline CDR1 reads SGDLS; CDR2 reads YYNGEE. CDR3 length: 14 residues. The CDR3 is CASSQTNSNQPQHF. In nucleotides, the CDR3 is TGTGCCAGCAGTCAGACTAATAGCAATCAGCCCCAGCATTTT.

The rearrangement uses TRBV5-1 and TRBJ1-4; weak D call: TRBD1 (6 bases). The germline CDR1 and CDR2 sequences are SGHRS and YFSETQ. The length of the CDR3 is 14 residues. With 2 bases removed from V and 7 bases from J, the gap between germline ends came to 12 bases. The CDR3 reads CASSFQGSSEKLFF. The CDR3 DNA reads as TGCGCCAGCAGCTTCCAGGGGTCTAGTGAAAAACTGTTTTTT.

The chain has TRBV18 and TRBJ1-2, with 9 bases lining up with TRBD1. The germline CDR1 and CDR2 sequences are KGHSH and LQKENI. There are 14 residues in the CDR3. With 2 bases clipped from V and 6 bases from J, the junction kept 4 bases outside the gene matches. CDR3 amino acids: CASSPSRQGDGYTF. CDR3 DNA sequence: TGTGCCAGCTCACCAAGTAGACAGGGGGATGGCTACACCTTC.

The chain links TRBV12-5 to TRBJ1-1; no clear D gene. Trimming took off 9 bases at V and 0 bases at J, with 5 bases between the two ends. CDR3 size: 11 residues. CDR1 is LGHNT and CDR2 is FRNRAP in the germline V gene. CDR3 sequence: CASYLNTEAFF. The CDR3 DNA follows: TGTGCTAGCTATTTGAACACTGAAGCTTTCTTT.

The V gene is TRBV24-1, the J gene TRBJ1-5; 8 bases line up with TRBD1. The CDR3 is 16 residues long. V was clipped by 4 bases and J by 1 base; unmatched bases: 5. CDR1 is KGHDR, CDR2 SFDVKD, per germline. The CDR3 bases are TGTGCCACCAGTGACACCGGGACAGGCAGCAATCAGCCCCAGCATTTT. It yields the protein CATSDTGTGSNQPQHF.

This chain links TRBV29-1 with TRBJ1-2; perhaps TRBD1 as D (5 bases). Germline V gives CDR1 SQVTM, CDR2 ANQGSEA. The length of the CDR3 is 17 residues. The ends were cut back, 3 bases at V and 5 bases at J, with 25 bases in the middle. For the CDR3, the DNA is TGCAGCGTTGATTTAAGTGTCCCGACAGCTACATTTTATGGCTACACCTTC. Translation gives CSVDLSVPTATFYGYTF.

The chain carries TRBV11-2 and TRBJ2-7, with 10 positions matching TRBD2. This CDR3 comprises 16 residues. V shed 7 bases, J shed 7 bases, and the junction held 16 bases outside the gene matches. Germline-derived CDR1 and CDR2 are SGHAT and FQNNGV. The CDR3 DNA sequence: TGTGCCAGCACCTCGCCCCTAGCGGGGGTATGGCGGGAGCAGTACTTC. Protein product: CASTSPLAGVWREQYF.

This chain uses TRBV3-1 (or the pseudogene TRBV3-2) with TRBJ2-5, with a possible D match to TRBD2 (7 bases). The CDR3 totals 17 residues. V lost 0 bases, J lost 5 bases, and 19 bases lay in between. From germline, CDR1 is LGHDT and CDR2 YNNKEL (reference sequence). CDR3 DNA sequence: TGTGCCAGCAGCCAAGAAGGGCGGGGGCAGGGGACGGAGACCCAGTACTTC. Its translation is CASSQEGRGQGTETQYF.

This chain uses TRBV5-1 with TRBJ1-4; 10 bases map to TRBD1. V lost 3 bases and J lost 9; bases outside the gene matches: 5. From germline, CDR1 is SGHRS and CDR2 YFSETQ. The CDR3 is 14 amino acids. CDR3 loop: CASSWTDRGQKLFF. In DNA, the CDR3 is TGCGCCAGCAGCTGGACCGACAGGGGGCAAAAACTGTTTTTT.

V gene TRBV4-2 combines with J gene TRBJ1-1, with 8 positions matching TRBD1. CDR1 is LGHNA and CDR2 is YNFKEQ in the germline V gene. V shed 4 bases, J shed 5 bases, and the junction held 9 bases outside the gene matches. The CDR3 is made up of 15 amino acids. The CDR3: CASSREETGVTEAFF. The CDR3 DNA is TGTGCCAGCAGCCGAGAGGAGACAGGGGTTACTGAAGCTTTCTTT.

V and J are TRBV21-1 and TRBJ2-7; the table's D call TRBD1 went unverified against the DNA. TRBV21-1 is tagged as a pseudogene. The CDR3 sequence is 14 residues long. The CDR3 DNA reads TGTGCCAGCATCAATTCTCAGGGGGACTACGAGCAGTACTTC. This gives the protein CASINSQGDYEQYF.

The CDR3 sequence: CASSQDGGGREQYF. CDR3 nucleotide sequence: TGTGCCAGCAGCCAAGACGGTGGCGGCCGCGAGCAGTACTTC. The chain recombines TRBV3-1 (or the pseudogene TRBV3-2) with TRBJ2-7; D uncertain. V gave up 0 bases and J gave up 6 bases, with 12 bases separating them. The V gene's germline CDR1 is LGHDT and CDR2 YNNKEL (reference sequence). The CDR3 has 14 residues.

The rearrangement joins TRBV28 to TRBJ1-3, with D possibly TRBD1 on 6 matching bases. This CDR3 has 15 residues. Germline CDR1 and CDR2: MDHEN and SYDVKM. Trimming removed 2 bases from V and 3 bases from J, with 11 bases in between. CDR3 protein: CASSLGGVNGNTIYF. In nucleotides, the CDR3 is TGTGCCAGCAGTTTAGGGGGCGTGAATGGAAACACCATATATTTT.